Below are 21 T cell receptor beta chains sequenced from a single sample in a study of radiotherapy plus CTLA-4 blockade in lung cancer. Sequencing used immunoSEQ multiplex PCR; TCRdb keeps in-frame clones, though not all of them. The table lists approximately 89,000 clones, about four fifths of them singletons, with more than 14% in the top ten. The material sequenced was peripheral blood, taken from a patient treated with radiotherapy plus ipilimumab. These receptors came from a human donor with non-small cell lung cancer that progressed on radiotherapy plus ipilimumab.

This clone was seen only once. The V and J genes are TRBV11-2 and TRBJ2-3; no reliable D call. This CDR3 is built from 13 residues. Per the germline V gene, CDR1 is SGHAT and CDR2 is FQNNGV. The ends were cut back, 2 bases at V and 6 bases at J, with 9 bases in the middle. The CDR3 DNA reads TGTGCCAGCAGCTTATTGGTTCTGGATACGCAGTATTTT. Translation gives CASSLLVLDTQYF.

The chain links TRBV6-1 to TRBJ1-5, with D uncertain. The CDR3 has 14 amino acids. Trimming pared 1 base from V and 0 bases from J, leaving 4 bases between. The germline gives CDR1 MNHNS, CDR2 SASEGT. The DNA of the CDR3 is TGTGCCAGCAGTGAAGTCTTTAGCAATCAGCCCCAGCATTTT. Translating gives CASSEVFSNQPQHF.

The V gene is TRBV19, the J gene TRBJ1-2; 8 positions match TRBD1. Germline trimming cut 5 bases from V and 7 bases from J; bases unmatched to any gene: 12. Germline V gives CDR1 LNHDA, CDR2 SQIVND (reference sequence). The CDR3 runs 15 residues. The CDR3 loop is CASSPGTGKWGGYTF. The CDR3 region has the DNA TGTGCCAGTAGTCCAGGGACAGGCAAATGGGGTGGCTACACCTTC.

In its sample, this clone was seen once. The chain couples TRBV11-2 to TRBJ2-2; 13 bases align to TRBD2. This CDR3 is 16 amino acids long. The J segment lost 8 bases and the V segment lost 5 bases, leaving 8 bases of the junction unmatched. Germline V gives CDR1 SGHAT, CDR2 FQNNGV. The CDR3: CASSRGLAGVAGELFF. The CDR3 bases are TGTGCCAGCAGCAGAGGACTAGCGGGAGTCGCGGGGGAGCTGTTTTTT.

V usage is TRBV7-8 and J usage is TRBJ2-3, with D perhaps matching TRBD2 (6 bases). The CDR3 is 15 residues long. V lost 2 bases and J 4 bases, leaving 13 bases between the germline ends. CDR1 is SGHVS and CDR2 is FQNEAQ in the germline V gene. The CDR3 DNA reads as TGTGCCAGCAGCTTACGCCGGGGGACCCCAGATACGCAGTATTTT. Translated, it gives CASSLRRGTPDTQYF. Full variable domain (missing parts from reference TRBV7-8 and TRBJ2-3): GAGVSQSPRYKVAKRGQDVALRCDPISGHVSLFWYQQALGQGPEFLTYFQNEAQLDKSGLPSDRFFAERPEGSVSTLKIQRTQQEDSAVYLCASSLRRGTPDTQYFGPGTRLTVL.

This clone was seen only a few times. The chain has TRBV7-3 and TRBJ2-7, with D perhaps TRBD1 (6 bases). Per the germline V gene, CDR1 is SGHTA and CDR2 is FQGTGA. This CDR3 region has 15 residues. V was trimmed by 5 bases and J by 0 bases, leaving 14 bases between them. The CDR3 sequence: CASSLQGHSSYEQYF. CDR3 coding DNA: TGTGCCAGCAGCCTTCAGGGGCATTCCTCCTACGAGCAGTACTTC.

The chain links TRBV7-2 to TRBJ2-3; D is possibly TRBD2 (7 bases). Germline V gives CDR1 SGHTA, CDR2 FQGNSA. The CDR3 runs 19 residues. The germline V and J ends were trimmed by 4 bases and 2 bases, with 25 bases remaining between them. The CDR3: CASSSPYAGAGWDTDTQYF. Here the CDR3 DNA reads TGTGCCAGCAGCTCTCCCTATGCGGGGGCCGGCTGGGACACAGATACGCAGTATTTT.

V is TRBV10-3 and J is TRBJ1-5; D is undetermined. The CDR3 spans 12 residues. Germline V gene lookup returns CDR1 ENHRY and CDR2 SYGVKD. The ends were cut back, 3 bases at V and 5 bases at J, with 5 bases in the middle. The CDR3 is CAISDGDQPQHF. DNA of the CDR3: TGTGCCATCAGTGATGGGGATCAGCCCCAGCATTTT.

This chain connects TRBV7-3 to TRBJ2-3, with 7 bases matching TRBD1. CDR3 length: 14 residues. J gave up 1 base and V 2 bases, and 0 bases lay outside the gene matches. CDR1 and CDR2 from the germline V gene are SGHTA and FQGTGA. CDR3 DNA sequence: TGTGCCAGCAGCTTAGACAGGGGCACAGATACGCAGTATTTT. It encodes CASSLDRGTDTQYF. The whole variable domain, remainder taken from reference TRBV7-3 and TRBJ2-3, is GAGVSQTPSNKVTEKGKYVELRCDPISGHTALYWYRQSLGQGPEFLIYFQGTGAADDSGLPNDRFFAVRPEGSVSTLKIQRTERGDSAVYLCASSLDRGTDTQYFGPGTRLTVL.

This clone was detected once. The chain combines TRBV6-5 with TRBJ1-1; a weak D match, TRBD1 (5 bases). In germline, CDR1 is MNHEY, CDR2 SVGAGI. This CDR3 has 15 amino acids. With 5 bases removed from V and 3 bases from J, the gap between germline ends came to 16 bases. CDR3 region: CASSASTGTHTEAFF. The CDR3, as DNA: TGTGCCAGCAGTGCCTCTACCGGGACCCACACTGAAGCTTTCTTT.

This chain links TRBV30 with TRBJ1-3; D may be TRBD1 (5 bases). Germline CDR1 is GTSNPN and CDR2 is SVGIG (reference sequence). This CDR3 has 11 residues. The V end was cut by 3 bases, the J end by 7 bases, with 7 bases between. The chain's CDR3 is CAWRWGNTIYF. The DNA for the CDR3 is TGTGCCTGGAGGTGGGGGAACACCATATATTTT.

A few counts support this clone. This chain joins TRBV28 and TRBJ1-6; no clear D. CDR1 and CDR2 (germline): MDHEN, SYDVKM. The CDR3 has 10 residues. Deletions cut 8 bases from V and 13 bases from J, with 9 bases between. In DNA form, the CDR3 reads TGTGCCAGCGGAACGATGCCCCTCCACTTT. Translation: CASGTMPLHF.

CDR3 nucleotides: TGTGCCAGCCAGGGCGCAGGGGCGCCCTATGGCTACACCTTC. This translates into CASQGAGAPYGYTF. This chain joins TRBV2 and TRBJ1-2; weak D call: TRBD1 (6 bases). Trimming left V 8 bases short and J 4 bases short, with 17 bases between. This CDR3 is 14 amino acids long. The germline V gene has CDR1 SNHLY and CDR2 FYNNEI.

This chain's CDR3 is CAISESSGRTYNEQFF. The CDR3 DNA is TGTGCCATCAGTGAGTCCAGCGGGAGGACGTACAATGAGCAGTTCTTC. The J gene is TRBJ2-1, the V gene TRBV10-3; 9 positions match TRBD2. Germline V gene data show CDR1 as ENHRY and CDR2 as SYGVKD. Trimming cost V 0 bases and J 4 bases; bases outside gene matches: 4. The CDR3 sequence is 16 residues long.

The rearrangement links TRBV7-9 to TRBJ2-2; tentative D call: TRBD2 (6 bases). Trimming left V 5 bases short and J 2 bases short, with 18 bases between. The CDR3 runs to 17 residues. The germline CDR1 and CDR2 sequences are SEHNR and FQNEAQ (reference sequence). The CDR3: CASSEGRRGFNTGELFF. CDR3 bases: TGTGCCAGCAGCGAGGGGAGGCGGGGCTTTAACACCGGGGAGCTGTTTTTT. Looking up the rest from reference TRBV7-9 and TRBJ2-2 gives the full variable domain: DTGVSQNPRHKITKRGQNVTFRCDPISEHNRLYWYRQTLGQGPEFLTYFQNEAQLEKSRLLSDRFSAERPKGSFSTLEIQRTEQGDSAMYLCASSEGRRGFNTGELFFGEGSRLTVL.

The chain combines TRBV7-6 with TRBJ2-1; 10 bases align to TRBD1. The V and J ends lost 5 bases and 10 bases, in that order; junction bases with no gene match: 8. Germline V lookup: CDR1 SGHVS, CDR2 FNYEAQ. The CDR3 consists of 14 residues. The CDR3 DNA follows: TGTGCCAGCAGCAGGGGACAGGGGCCGTGGGAGCAGTTCTTC. Its translation is CASSRGQGPWEQFF.

This clone has a handful of counts. This sequence joins TRBV28 and TRBJ2-2; D is possibly TRBD1 (5 bases). This CDR3 has 14 residues. Trimming removed 5 bases at V and 4 bases at J, with 11 bases between. In germline, CDR1 is MDHEN, CDR2 SYDVKM. CDR3 loop: CASSQTGATGELFF. The DNA for the CDR3 is TGTGCCAGCAGTCAAACAGGTGCCACCGGGGAGCTGTTTTTT.

The chain has TRBV4-3 and TRBJ1-2, with TRBD1 as a possible D gene (5 bases). This CDR3 has 16 residues. Germline V gene data show CDR1 as LGHNA and CDR2 as YSLEER. Trimming took 7 bases from V and 2 from J, leaving 20 bases between them. The CDR3 region has the DNA TGCGCCAGCACCGTAGGGGTGGAGACGGACAACTATGGCTACACCTTC. Protein sequence: CASTVGVETDNYGYTF.

This clone showed up just a few times. The chain is built from TRBV4-3 and TRBJ2-7; 7 nucleotides agree with TRBD1. Trimming at V came to 0 bases and at J to 2 bases, leaving 4 bases not matched to a gene. The CDR3 spans 15 residues. The germline CDR1 and CDR2 sequences are LGHNA and YSLEER. The CDR3 spells CASSQDAQGAYEQYF. CDR3 in DNA: TGCGCCAGCAGCCAAGACGCCCAGGGGGCCTACGAGCAGTACTTC.

The rearrangement links TRBV4-2 to TRBJ2-5; D could derive from TRBD1 or TRBD2 (9 bases each). Between the trimmed V and J ends, which lost 2 bases and 4 bases, there was a span of 20 bases. Germline V gene lookup returns CDR1 LGHNA and CDR2 YNFKEQ. The CDR3 sequence is 17 residues long. This chain's CDR3 is CASSQTGGGGVVETQYF. The CDR3 nucleotides read TGTGCCAGCAGCCAAACAGGGGGCGGGGGGGTCGTAGAGACCCAGTACTTC.

V usage is TRBV19 and J usage is TRBJ2-4, with a weak D call TRBD1 (6 bases). The CDR3 runs to 15 residues. The germline CDR1 and CDR2 sequences are LNHDA and SQIVND (reference sequence). The germline V and J ends were trimmed by 5 bases and 1 base, with 12 bases remaining between them. Here the CDR3 DNA reads TGTGCCAGTAGTGCCGGGACAACGGCCAAAAACATTCAGTACTTC. Translated: CASSAGTTAKNIQYF.